The 29 T cell receptor beta chains below all came from one sample that was sequenced in a study of CD8+CD57+ T cells in acquired aplastic anemia. The TCR beta profiling, which covered VDJ combination and CDR3 sequence, was carried out using genomic DNA as the template. TCRdb processed the reads anew with MiXCR; each CDR3 protein has one entry. The sample has 150,000 to 200,000 distinct CDR3 sequences, around 63% seen once. The patients chosen for sequencing had shown expansion of CD8+CD57+ cells (detected by flow cytometry). Source material: sorted CD4+, CD8+, or CD8+CD57+ T cells (not recorded which) from PBMCs. Source of these receptors: a human donor with aplastic anemia.

In its sample, this clonotype was seen once. The chain carries TRBV19 and TRBJ2-7, with D uncertain. Trimming cost V 8 bases and J 0 bases, with 5 bases left between them. The CDR3 totals 11 residues. The germline gives CDR1 LNHDA, CDR2 SQIVND (reference sequence). The CDR3: CASPGSYEQYF. The CDR3 DNA reads as TGTGCCAGTCCAGGCTCCTACGAGCAGTACTTC.

Ten or more counts support this clonotype. The chain couples TRBV12-3 or TRBV12-4 to TRBJ1-4; D unresolved. V dropped 1 base and J dropped 5 bases, with 8 bases sitting between them. The CDR3 consists of 14 residues. The CDR3 region is CASSLEDWNEKLFF. The CDR3 DNA sequence: TGTGCCAGCAGTTTAGAGGATTGGAATGAAAAACTGTTTTTT.

V usage is TRBV7-2 and J usage is TRBJ2-7, with 7 bases matching TRBD1. V dropped 5 bases and J dropped 2; count of bases not matched to a gene: 6. Germline V gives CDR1 SGHTA, CDR2 FQGNSA. The CDR3 is 14 amino acids. The CDR3 nucleotides read TGTGCCAGCAGCGACCGACAGGGTCCCTACGAGCAGTACTTC. Amino acid sequence: CASSDRQGPYEQYF. Variable domain in full (rest from reference TRBV7-2 and TRBJ2-7): GAGVSQSPSNKVTEKGKDVELRCDPISGHTALYWYRQSLGQGLEFLIYFQGNSAPDKSGLPSDRFSAERTGGSVSTLTIQRTQQEDSAVYLCASSDRQGPYEQYFGPGTRLTVT.

This clonotype has ten or more counts. The genes are TRBV4-1 and TRBJ1-2; D is uncertain. Germline-derived CDR1 and CDR2 are MGHRA and YSYEKL. The CDR3 is 15 residues long. The V and J ends lost 0 bases and 8 bases respectively, with 16 bases between them. In DNA form, the CDR3 reads TGCGCCAGCAGCCAAGATGAGGGCTTCGATAGGGGCTACACCTTC. Protein: CASSQDEGFDRGYTF.

The chain is built from TRBV19 and TRBJ2-7; 9 nucleotides match TRBD1. There are 16 residues in the CDR3. CDR1 and CDR2 (germline): LNHDA, SQIVND (reference sequence). The V gene end was trimmed by 6 bases and the J gene end by 6 bases; junction bases not matched to a gene: 15. The CDR3 loop reads CASSDFRDRVMGEQYF. In DNA form, the CDR3 reads TGTGCCAGTAGCGATTTCCGGGACAGGGTAATGGGCGAGCAGTACTTC. The variable domain in full, with the rest retrieved from reference TRBV19 and TRBJ2-7, is DGGITQSPKYLFRKEGQNVTLSCEQNLNHDAMYWYRQDPGQGLRLIYYSQIVNDFQKGDIAEGYSVSREKKESFPLTVTSAQKNPTAFYLCASSDFRDRVMGEQYFGPGTRLTVT.

In this sample, this clonotype turned up many times. V usage is TRBV4-1 and J usage is TRBJ1-2; possible D gene TRBD1, 6 bases. Germline CDR1 and CDR2: MGHRA and YSYEKL. CDR3 length equals 15 residues. V was shortened by 4 bases and J by 2 bases, with 14 bases between the two germline ends. The CDR3 DNA follows: TGCGCCAGCAGCCTCCCGGGGGGCGGAAACTATGGCTACACCTTC. As protein: CASSLPGGGNYGYTF.

V usage is TRBV29-1 and J usage is TRBJ2-7, with D perhaps given as TRBD1 or TRBD2 (6 bases each). The CDR3 loop spans 13 amino acids. CDR1 and CDR2 (germline): SQVTM, ANQGSEA. The V end was cut by 6 bases, the J end by 1 base, with 13 bases between. The chain's CDR3 is CSVRGGRSYEQYF. CDR3 nucleotide sequence: TGCAGCGTCCGAGGGGGGAGGTCCTACGAGCAGTACTTC.

This clonotype has a handful of counts. The genes are TRBV20-1 and TRBJ2-3; possible D gene TRBD1, 5 bases. The germline V gene encodes CDR1 DFQATT and CDR2 SNEGSKA (reference sequence). The CDR3 contains 13 residues. V dropped 6 bases and J dropped 4 bases, with 14 bases sitting between them. CDR3 nucleotide sequence: TGCAGTGCACGTTCCTCAGGGCCAGATACGCAGTATTTT. Translation: CSARSSGPDTQYF.

This chain links TRBV20-1 with TRBJ1-1; D possibly corresponds to TRBD1 (5 bases). Germline-derived CDR1 and CDR2 are DFQATT and SNEGSKA (reference sequence). Trimming pared 1 base from V and 1 base from J, leaving 10 bases between. The CDR3 is 14 amino acids. CDR3 bases: TGCAGTGCTAGAGTACAGGCCTCGAACACTGAAGCTTTCTTT. It encodes CSARVQASNTEAFF.

The chain combines TRBV29-1 with TRBJ1-3; TRBD1 matches at 7 bases. The CDR3 has 15 residues. V shed 6 bases and J 3 bases; nucleotides not matched to a gene: 11. From germline, CDR1 is SQVTM and CDR2 ANQGSEA. The CDR3: CSVGLDREGGNTIYF. CDR3 nucleotide sequence: TGCAGCGTGGGGCTTGACAGGGAAGGTGGAAACACCATATATTTT. The full variable domain, in which reference TRBV29-1 and TRBJ1-3 provide the parts outside the CDR3, is SAVISQKPSRDICQRGTSLTIQCQVDSQVTMMFWYRQQPGQSLTLIATANQGSEATYESGFVIDKFPISRPNLTFSTLTVSNMSPEDSSIYLCSVGLDREGGNTIYFGEGSWLTVV.

This clonotype was counted only a few times. The chain combines TRBV28 with TRBJ2-6; 7 nucleotides align to TRBD1. Germline V gene sequence: CDR1 MDHEN, CDR2 SYDVKM. Trimming at V came to 4 bases and at J to 0 bases, leaving 9 bases not matched to a gene. The CDR3 is 18 amino acids. The chain's CDR3 is CASSSRTGFGSGANVLTF. CDR3 sequence (DNA): TGTGCCAGCAGTTCCCGGACAGGTTTTGGCTCTGGGGCCAACGTCCTGACTTTC.

This sequence joins TRBV7-2 and TRBJ1-6; D is perhaps TRBD1 (6 bases). From germline, CDR1 is SGHTA and CDR2 FQGNSA. CDR3 length: 18 residues. The ends were cut back, 2 bases at V and 2 bases at J, with 16 bases in the middle. In DNA, the CDR3 is TGTGCCAGCAGCTTATACGGGGGGCCGAGAACCTATAATTCACCCCTCCACTTT. Protein sequence: CASSLYGGPRTYNSPLHF. Based on the CDR3 plus reference TRBV7-2 and TRBJ1-6, the full variable domain is GAGVSQSPSNKVTEKGKDVELRCDPISGHTALYWYRQSLGQGLEFLIYFQGNSAPDKSGLPSDRFSAERTGGSVSTLTIQRTQQEDSAVYLCASSLYGGPRTYNSPLHFGNGTRLTVT.

This chain joins TRBV10-3 and TRBJ1-2; possible D gene TRBD1, 5 bases. Germline loops: CDR1 ENHRY, CDR2 SYGVKD. With 2 bases removed from V and 0 bases from J, the gap between germline ends came to 7 bases. The CDR3 is 14 amino acids. As DNA, the CDR3 is TGTGCCATCAGTGAGGAGGGGTCTAACTATGGCTACACCTTC. Translating gives CAISEEGSNYGYTF.

The V and J genes are TRBV9 and TRBJ1-1, with 7 bases that match TRBD1. With 0 bases clipped from V and 9 bases from J, the junction kept 2 bases outside the gene matches. Germline V gene data show CDR1 as SGDLS and CDR2 as YYNGEE. The CDR3 is 12 residues long. Written as DNA, the CDR3 is TGTGCCAGCAGCGTAGTGACAGGGCAAGCTTTCTTT. Translated: CASSVVTGQAFF.

J is TRBJ1-2 and V is TRBV9; D is perhaps TRBD1 (6 bases). The V gene lost 9 bases and the J gene lost 6 bases, with 18 bases spanning the gap. The CDR3 totals 13 residues. Germline V gene data show CDR1 as SGDLS and CDR2 as YYNGEE. CDR3 protein: CATSAGGRDGYTF. The CDR3 coding sequence is TGTGCCACCAGTGCTGGGGGGCGGGATGGCTACACCTTC.

This clonotype was recorded once. CDR3 sequence (DNA): TGCAGTGCTAGTGTTCCTAAAACCTACGAGCAGTACTTC. It codes for CSASVPKTYEQYF. The chain uses TRBV20-1 and TRBJ2-7; D not certain. The CDR3 is made up of 13 amino acids. V gave up 3 bases and J gave up 2 bases, with 11 bases separating them. The V gene's germline CDR1 is DFQATT and CDR2 SNEGSKA (reference sequence).

This sequence joins TRBV2 and TRBJ1-3; TRBD1 aligns across 8 bases. V shed 8 bases and J 4 bases; nucleotides not matched to a gene: 7. The germline V gene encodes CDR1 SNHLY and CDR2 FYNNEI. The CDR3 loop spans 14 amino acids. CDR3 loop: CASWGRGRGNTIYF. The CDR3 DNA sequence: TGTGCCAGCTGGGGCAGGGGGCGAGGAAACACCATATATTTT.

This clonotype was seen ten or more times. CDR3 protein: CATSDGLDTEAFF. The CDR3 DNA sequence: TGTGCCACCAGTGACGGATTGGACACTGAAGCTTTCTTT. This chain uses TRBV24-1 with TRBJ1-1, with D hard to call. The CDR3 has 13 residues. Germline V gene lookup returns CDR1 KGHDR and CDR2 SFDVKD. V was shortened by 4 bases and J by 3 bases, with 8 bases between the two germline ends.

This chain connects TRBV9 to TRBJ2-3, with 8 bases aligning to TRBD2. The CDR3 has 15 amino acids. With V trimmed by 2 bases and J by 2 bases, 4 bases remained unmatched. Germline V gives CDR1 SGDLS, CDR2 YYNGEE. The CDR3 reads CASSVSSGDTDTQYF. CDR3 sequence (DNA): TGTGCCAGCAGCGTTAGTAGCGGGGACACAGATACGCAGTATTTT.

The chain carries TRBV15 and TRBJ2-5, with 7 positions matching TRBD2. V trimming: 3 bases; J trimming: 4 bases; junction bases outside the gene matches: 8. The germline V gene encodes CDR1 LNHNV and CDR2 YYDKDF (reference sequence). The CDR3 spans 15 residues. The CDR3, as DNA: TGTGCCACCAGCAGCCGTCGGGCGGGGGTAGAGACCCAGTACTTC. Residues: CATSSRRAGVETQYF.

The V call is TRBV19, the J call TRBJ1-6; 7 bases match TRBD1. Trimming cost V 6 bases and J 7 bases; bases outside gene matches: 9. Germline values: CDR1 LNHDA, CDR2 SQIVND (reference sequence). The CDR3 extends over 15 amino acids. The chain's CDR3 is CASSPQTGVNSPLHF. CDR3 sequence (DNA): TGTGCCAGTAGCCCCCAAACAGGGGTCAATTCACCCCTCCACTTT.

This clonotype occurred once. The chain couples TRBV20-1 to TRBJ1-1; 9 bases match TRBD1. The V gene's germline CDR1 is DFQATT and CDR2 SNEGSKA (reference sequence). There are 16 residues in the CDR3. V was pared by 3 bases and J by 9 bases, with 17 bases of the junction left unmatched. This CDR3 is CSASGQGTGQGHQAFF. The CDR3 DNA follows: TGCAGTGCTAGCGGACAGGGGACTGGCCAAGGTCACCAAGCTTTCTTT.

The rearrangement joins TRBV9 to TRBJ1-1; no reliable D call. The CDR3 loop spans 17 amino acids. Trimming shortened V by 4 bases and J by 0 bases, and 19 bases separated the two germline ends. Germline values: CDR1 SGDLS, CDR2 YYNGEE. The CDR3 region is CASSYLRGLAMNTEAFF. The CDR3 coding sequence is TGTGCCAGCAGCTATTTGCGGGGTCTCGCCATGAACACTGAAGCTTTCTTT.

This clonotype was detected only a few times. The chain uses TRBV19 and TRBJ1-1; D perhaps matches TRBD1 (5 bases). Germline assignment: CDR1 LNHDA and CDR2 SQIVND (reference sequence). The CDR3 is 15 amino acids. The V and J ends lost 6 bases and 5 bases respectively, with 19 bases between them. The CDR3 sequence is CASSPGIGLRTEAFF. CDR3 bases: TGTGCCAGTAGCCCAGGGATTGGGCTTCGGACTGAAGCTTTCTTT. Together with reference TRBV19 and TRBJ1-1, the CDR3 gives the full variable domain: DGGITQSPKYLFRKEGQNVTLSCEQNLNHDAMYWYRQDPGQGLRLIYYSQIVNDFQKGDIAEGYSVSREKKESFPLTVTSAQKNPTAFYLCASSPGIGLRTEAFFGQGTRLTVV.

V is TRBV4-2 and J is TRBJ2-7, with D possibly matching TRBD2 (6 bases). The V end lost 1 base, the J end lost 3 bases, and 13 bases lay between the germline ends. CDR1 and CDR2 from the germline V gene are LGHNA and YNFKEQ. This CDR3 has 15 amino acids. Written as DNA, the CDR3 is TGTGCCAGCAGCCAAGGGACGGGGGAAGTCTACGAGCAGTACTTC. This gives the protein CASSQGTGEVYEQYF.

Details on this clonotype: This may arise from a read error, as a much more abundant clone is one base away. The V call is TRBV6-5, the J call TRBJ1-1; tentatively, D is TRBD1 (5 bases). CDR3 length: 11 residues. Germline V gene data show CDR1 as MNHEY and CDR2 as SVGAGI. CDR3 bases: TGTGCCAGCGGGGGATACACTGAAGCTCTCTTT. It is translated as CASGGYTEALF.

This clonotype was detected only once. The chain couples TRBV2 to TRBJ2-1, with 7 positions matching TRBD2. Germline CDR1 and CDR2: SNHLY and FYNNEI. The CDR3 contains 14 residues. J lost 1 base, V lost 9 bases, and 6 bases had no gene match. As DNA, the CDR3 is TGTGCCAGTGAGTGGGACTATTCCTACAATGAGCAGTTCTTC. Its protein is CASEWDYSYNEQFF. The variable domain in full, with the rest retrieved from reference TRBV2 and TRBJ2-1, is EPEVTQTPSHQVTQMGQEVILRCVPISNHLYFYWYRQILGQKVEFLVSFYNNEISEKSEIFDDQFSVERPDGSNFTLKIRSTKLEDSAMYFCASEWDYSYNEQFFGPGTRLTVL.

The V call is TRBV5-1, the J call TRBJ1-1; D ambiguous. The CDR3 has 13 amino acids. The V gene lost 0 bases and the J gene lost 6 bases, with 9 bases spanning the gap. In germline, CDR1 is SGHRS, CDR2 YFSETQ. CDR3 sequence: CASSLVGSAEAFF. CDR3 nucleotides: TGCGCCAGCAGCTTGGTGGGTTCCGCTGAAGCTTTCTTT.

V gene TRBV9 combines with J gene TRBJ2-1, with D possibly being TRBD1 or TRBD2 (5 bases each). The CDR3 extends over 11 amino acids. Germline V CDR1 and CDR2: SGDLS, YYNGEE. V lost 10 bases, J lost 9 bases, and 14 bases lay in between. The CDR3 loop is CASGTLGEQFF. Written as DNA, the CDR3 is TGTGCCTCGGGGACCCTAGGTGAGCAGTTCTTC.